The 21 T cell receptor beta chains given below trace back to one sample, sequenced in a study of T-cell reconstitution after alpha-beta-depleted transplantation in children. Molecular barcoding with unique molecular identifiers was used for the TCRbeta library. TCRdb called the PCR reads again in MiXCR, with one record for every CDR3 protein. The sample carries about a million distinct CDR3 sequences, roughly 29% recorded once. Specimen: PBMCs, mostly from graft donor cells, collected 360 days after TCRalphabeta/CD19-depleted stem cell transplant. The source of these receptors is a boy under two years old who had a stem cell transplant for SCID, so the T cells may come from the graft donor.

The chain has TRBV18 and TRBJ2-5; D is ambiguous. V lost 4 bases to trimming and J lost 3 bases, with 6 bases between them. The CDR3 covers 12 residues. Germline V lookup: CDR1 KGHSH, CDR2 LQKENI. The CDR3 reads CASSRPKETQYF. DNA of the CDR3: TGTGCCAGCTCACGGCCTAAAGAGACCCAGTACTTC.

This chain uses TRBV29-1 with TRBJ2-5; D is possibly TRBD1 (5 bases). With 4 bases removed from V and 1 base from J, the gap between germline ends came to 10 bases. The CDR3 is 13 amino acids. Germline lookup yields CDR1 SQVTM and CDR2 ANQGSEA. The CDR3 DNA is TGCAGCGTTGTCCCAGGGTCCCAAGAGACCCAGTACTTC. This encodes CSVVPGSQETQYF. The whole variable domain, remainder taken from reference TRBV29-1 and TRBJ2-5, is SAVISQKPSRDICQRGTSLTIQCQVDSQVTMMFWYRQQPGQSLTLIATANQGSEATYESGFVIDKFPISRPNLTFSTLTVSNMSPEDSSIYLCSVVPGSQETQYFGPGTRLLVL.

In this sample, this clonotype turned up a few times. The rearrangement links TRBV28 to TRBJ1-1; tentatively, D is TRBD1 (5 bases). The CDR3 is 16 residues long. The V end lost 4 bases, the J end lost 4 bases, and 19 bases lay between the germline ends. CDR1 and CDR2 (germline): MDHEN, SYDVKM. Here the CDR3 reads CASSSAPDIWPTEAFF. The CDR3 DNA is TGTGCCAGCAGTTCAGCTCCGGACATATGGCCCACTGAAGCTTTCTTT.

The genes are TRBV12-3 or TRBV12-4 and TRBJ1-1; D not resolved. The CDR3 runs to 15 residues. V lost 0 bases and J 3 bases, leaving 11 bases between the germline ends. In DNA, the CDR3 is TGTGCCAGCAGTTTAGCGCCCTCGATACACACTGAAGCTTTCTTT. Translating it yields CASSLAPSIHTEAFF.

The V call is TRBV24-1, the J call TRBJ2-5; D is possibly TRBD2 (6 bases). V was cut by 4 bases and J by 1 base, with 12 bases left in between. From germline, CDR1 is KGHDR and CDR2 SFDVKD. This CDR3 contains 15 residues. In nucleotides, the CDR3 is TGTGCCACCAGTGACGCCCGGGGAGGCCAAGAGACCCAGTACTTC. Its translation is CATSDARGGQETQYF.

This chain joins TRBV3-1 and TRBJ2-1; D is unclear. Looked up from germline, CDR1 is LGHDT and CDR2 is YNNKEL (reference sequence). This CDR3 region has 16 residues. Trimming pared 4 bases from V and 2 bases from J, leaving 15 bases between. The CDR3 region has the DNA TGTGCCAGCAGCCGTGATGGCGCACTTACCTACAATGAGCAGTTCTTC. It encodes CASSRDGALTYNEQFF.

This clonotype was recorded a few times. V and J are TRBV4-1 and TRBJ2-5; 7 nucleotides match TRBD1. Germline V gene sequence: CDR1 MGHRA, CDR2 YSYEKL. The CDR3 loop spans 14 amino acids. With V trimmed by 3 bases and J by 6 bases, 7 bases remained unmatched. CDR3 sequence: CASSHVDRAQTQYF. As DNA, the CDR3 is TGCGCCAGCAGCCACGTAGACAGGGCCCAGACCCAGTACTTC.

This clonotype showed up just a few times. This chain uses TRBV20-1 with TRBJ1-5; no definite D call. Trimming stripped 0 bases from V and 6 bases from J, with 9 bases between. Germline values: CDR1 DFQATT, CDR2 SNEGSKA (reference sequence). The CDR3 is made up of 13 amino acids. The CDR3 bases are TGCAGTGCTAGAGATACTTTAGGTCAGCCCCAGCATTTT. Encoded protein: CSARDTLGQPQHF.

This clonotype appeared a few times. The rearrangement links TRBV5-1 to TRBJ2-5; possibly TRBD2 for D (6 bases). Trimming cost V 0 bases and J 3 bases, with 15 bases left between them. This CDR3 contains 16 residues. Germline-derived CDR1 and CDR2 are SGHRS and YFSETQ. Here the CDR3 DNA reads TGCGCCAGCAGCTTGGGCCAGGTAGGAGGGAAAGAGACCCAGTACTTC. As protein: CASSLGQVGGKETQYF. Full variable domain (missing parts from reference TRBV5-1 and TRBJ2-5): KAGVTQTPRYLIKTRGQQVTLSCSPISGHRSVSWYQQTPGQGLQFLFEYFSETQRNKGNFPGRFSGRQFSNSRSEMNVSTLELGDSALYLCASSLGQVGGKETQYFGPGTRLLVL.

This sequence joins TRBV28 and TRBJ2-5; perhaps TRBD1 as D (6 bases). The length of the CDR3 is 15 residues. Trimming removed 3 bases at V and 3 bases at J, with 14 bases between. Germline CDR1 and CDR2: MDHEN and SYDVKM. The CDR3 is CASSFPRGQKETQYF. The CDR3 nucleotides are TGTGCCAGCAGTTTTCCCAGGGGTCAGAAAGAGACCCAGTACTTC.

There are a few counts of this clonotype. V gene TRBV5-1 combines with J gene TRBJ2-3; 11 bases agree with TRBD2. J was trimmed by 3 bases and V by 4 bases; bases with no gene match: 4. Germline CDR1 is SGHRS and CDR2 is YFSETQ. The CDR3 length is 15 residues. CDR3 residues: CASSHSGGVTDTQYF. The CDR3 DNA sequence: TGCGCCAGCAGCCATAGCGGGGGGGTGACAGATACGCAGTATTTT.

The rearrangement joins TRBV29-1 to TRBJ1-2; D gene unclear. Trimming removed 2 bases at V and 1 base at J, with 20 bases between. The CDR3 contains 17 residues. Per germline, CDR1 SQVTM and CDR2 ANQGSEA. In DNA form, the CDR3 reads TGCAGCGTTGAATCGGGCGCGCGACAAACGAATAACTATGGCTACACCTTC. Translation: CSVESGARQTNNYGYTF.

This clonotype was found many times. This sequence joins TRBV7-7 and TRBJ2-2; D is ambiguous. The length of the CDR3 is 11 residues. Looked up from germline, CDR1 is SSHAT and CDR2 is FNYEAQ (reference sequence). V lost 8 bases to trimming and J lost 5 bases, with 6 bases between them. The CDR3: CASGSTGELFF. In DNA form, the CDR3 reads TGTGCCAGCGGGTCGACCGGGGAGCTGTTTTTT.

This clonotype was recorded a few times. DNA of the CDR3: TGTGCCAGCAGGAAGAACCGCAACACCATATATTTT. Amino acid sequence: CASRKNRNTIYF. The chain uses TRBV28 and TRBJ1-3; no definite D call. V lost 6 bases to trimming and J lost 7 bases, with 10 bases between them. Germline V gives CDR1 MDHEN, CDR2 SYDVKM. The CDR3 sequence is 12 residues long.

This sequence joins TRBV6-5 and TRBJ1-5; a weak D match, TRBD1 (5 bases). The CDR3 totals 14 residues. Germline values: CDR1 MNHEY, CDR2 SVGAGI. Trimming pared 4 bases from V and 7 bases from J, leaving 14 bases between. CDR3 sequence (DNA): TGTGCCAGCAGTTTCGCCCAGGGTTCCCAGCCCCAGCATTTT. It codes for CASSFAQGSQPQHF.

As regards this clonotype: A read error is possible here, since a much larger clone lies one base away. The J gene is TRBJ2-7, the V gene TRBV6-2 or TRBV6-3; 8 bases match TRBD2. The germline gives CDR1 MNHEY, CDR2 SVGEGT. This CDR3 has 16 residues. CDR3 sequence reads: CASSPIPGGGRYEQCF. CDR3 sequence (DNA): TGTGCCAGCAGTCCTATCCCGGGGGGGGGACGTTACGAGCAGTGCTTC.

This clonotype was seen a handful of times. V usage is TRBV10-1 and J usage is TRBJ2-1, with 9 bases identical to TRBD1. In germline, CDR1 is WNHNN, CDR2 SYGVQD (reference sequence). V lost 10 bases to trimming and J lost 7 bases; unmatched junction nucleotides: 8. The CDR3 contains 13 residues. CDR3 in amino acids: CATGTGWSNEQFF. The DNA for the CDR3 is TGCGCCACCGGGACAGGGTGGTCGAATGAGCAGTTCTTC.

This clonotype was seen a handful of times. V gene TRBV25-1 combines with J gene TRBJ2-1; 13 bases fit TRBD2. The germline V gene encodes CDR1 MGHDK and CDR2 SYGVNS. CDR3 size: 19 residues. V lost 3 bases to trimming and J lost 3 bases; unmatched junction nucleotides: 11. The CDR3, as DNA: TGTGCCAGCAGTGACCAAACCGGACTAGCGGGAGCCCGCTACAATGAGCAGTTCTTC. Its translation is CASSDQTGLAGARYNEQFF.

This clonotype showed up just a few times. The chain links TRBV5-1 to TRBJ2-6; D remains ambiguous. V lost 1 base to trimming and J lost 0 bases, with 8 bases between them. CDR1 is SGHRS, CDR2 YFSETQ, per germline. The CDR3 loop spans 16 amino acids. CDR3 in amino acids: CASSLIGFSGANVLTF. In nucleotides, the CDR3 is TGCGCCAGCAGCTTGATAGGGTTCTCTGGGGCCAACGTCCTGACTTTC.

This clonotype was detected only a few times. The rearrangement links TRBV5-1 to TRBJ2-5, with 11 bases that match TRBD2. The CDR3 has 14 residues. V lost 7 bases to trimming and J lost 3 bases; unmatched junction nucleotides: 5. Looked up from germline, CDR1 is SGHRS and CDR2 is YFSETQ. The CDR3 reads CASQGTSGEETQYF. CDR3 DNA: TGCGCCAGCCAGGGGACTAGCGGTGAAGAGACCCAGTACTTC. Together with reference TRBV5-1 and TRBJ2-5, the CDR3 gives the full variable domain: KAGVTQTPRYLIKTRGQQVTLSCSPISGHRSVSWYQQTPGQGLQFLFEYFSETQRNKGNFPGRFSGRQFSNSRSEMNVSTLELGDSALYLCASQGTSGEETQYFGPGTRLLVL.

V usage is TRBV5-5 and J usage is TRBJ2-2, with 13 bases lining up with TRBD2. The V gene end was trimmed by 2 bases and the J gene end by 4 bases; junction bases not matched to a gene: 2. This CDR3 has 16 residues. In germline, CDR1 is SGHKS, CDR2 YYEKEE (reference sequence). The CDR3 is CASSFGTSGITGELFF. The CDR3 DNA is TGTGCCAGCAGCTTCGGGACTAGCGGGATCACCGGGGAGCTGTTTTTT.